This T cell receptor (beta chain) was obtained from a study of shared clonotypes between healthy human individuals. General observations from the study: Generally, naive subsets (rather than memory subsets) showed larger estimated richness.

Profiled with immunoSEQ multiplex PCR; TCRdb holds only in-frame clones, not every one. The sample records around 700,000 clones, 92% being singletons. This CDR3 contains 13 residues. The germline CDR1 and CDR2 sequences are LNHDA and SQIVND (reference sequence). The V gene lost 4 bases and the J gene lost 4 bases, with 10 bases spanning the gap. Naive CD8 populations comprised CD45RO-negative cells positively selected for CCR7, excluding terminally differentiated effector memory CD45RA+ cells. Donors comprised only Caucasian adults living in Nashville, Tennessee. On this clone: Its antigen is as yet unknown.

V gene TRBV19 combines with J gene TRBJ1-2; D gene uncertain. This sequence originates from a young man in good health. The specimen was naive CD8+ T cells sorted from blood. The CDR3 DNA reads as TGTGCCAGTAGTAAAGGGCCGAGCTATGGCTACACCTTC. Amino acid sequence: CASSKGPSYGYTF.